This entry concerns a single T cell receptor (beta chain). Seattle researchers signed up patients amid active infection and tracked them longitudinally. The data originate from a study of blood T cell repertoires in COVID-19. Background on the study: Italy, Spain and the United States were the sources of the convalescent and acute COVID-19 samples. Sources were T cells, B-cell-depleted T cells, or PBMCs; the material itself was cDNA or gDNA.

As handled by the study authors: Amplified reference gene primers provided the basis for estimating nucleated cell counts. Sequencing used immunoSEQ multiplex PCR; TCRdb keeps in-frame clones, though not all of them. The V and J calls and clone size are taken from that table; D and trimming were inferred from the DNA. The profile shows roughly 200,000 clones, roughly 94% of them singletons. This CDR3 contains 18 residues. The clonotype originates from a man aged 25 to 45 with COVID-19, enrolled during active disease. Input material: peripheral blood. V gene TRBV21-1 combines with J gene TRBJ1-5; no check of the table's D call, TRBD1, against the DNA was made. TRBV21-1 is annotated as a pseudogene. CDR3 region: CASRKSRDRDRGNQPQHF. The DNA of the CDR3 is TGTGCCAGCCGAAAGTCCCGGGACAGGGACCGCGGCAATCAGCCCCAGCATTTT.